A selection of T cell receptor beta chains follows, all from one sample in a study of neurological immune-mediated disorders. MiXCR, run by TCRdb on the 5' RACE reads, gives a single entry per CDR3 protein. Of roughly 50,000 distinct CDR3 sequences in the sample, about a tenth were seen once. Sequencing was done on a sample of PBMCs. The receptors stem from a man between 65 and 80 years old with HTLV-1-associated myelopathy (HAM/TSP). The CDR3 runs from the conserved cysteine through the conserved F or W. A D gene is named only where the DNA matches it firmly. Not every row has a clone size; where given, it reads once, few, many or a size class.

clone_size d_call j_call v_call cdr3_nt cdr3_aa
many - TRBJ2-1 TRBV5-1 TGCGCCAGCAGCACTATACCGGGACTCCACTACAATGAGCAGTTCTTC CASSTIPGLHYNEQFF
many - TRBJ2-7 TRBV10-3 TGTGCCATCAGTGACGCCTACGAGCAGTACTTC CAISDAYEQYF
many - TRBJ2-7 TRBV29-1 TGCAGCGTTGTAGTTAGCGGAGCCTACGAGCAGTACTTC CSVVVSGAYEQYF
many - TRBJ2-1 TRBV12-3/TRBV12-4 TGTGCCAGCAGTTTTTCCCAGAACAATGAGCAGTTCTTC CASSFSQNNEQFF
many - TRBJ2-5 TRBV7-7 TGTGCCAGCAGCCAGGACTGGTCTCAAGAGACCCAGTACTTC CASSQDWSQETQYF
many TRBD2 TRBJ2-1 TRBV2 TGTGCCAGCAGTGAACGGGAGGGGACCTACAATGAGCAGTTCTTC CASSEREGTYNEQFF
few - TRBJ2-2 TRBV27 TGTGCCAGCAGTTCGGCAGGGCGCAACACCGGGGAGCTGTTTTTT CASSSAGRNTGELFF
few TRBD1 TRBJ2-4 TRBV7-2 TGTGCCAGCAGCTTGGACAGGGGGTTAGCCAAAAACATTCAGTACTTC CASSLDRGLAKNIQYF
- TRBD2 TRBJ2-1 TRBV27 TGTGCCAGCAGTTCCCTAGCGGGAGTCAATGAGCAGTTCTTC CASSSLAGVNEQFF
- TRBD1 TRBJ1-2 TRBV19 TGTGCCAGTAGTATAAGGTGGACAGGGGAGGATGGCTACACCTTC CASSIRWTGEDGYTF
- TRBD1 TRBJ2-6 TRBV12-3/TRBV12-4 TGTGGCAGCACATTTTCAAAAGGGACAGGGGGAGTCTCTGGGGCCAGCGTCCTGACTTTC CGSTFSKGTGGVSGASVLTF
many - TRBJ2-1 TRBV4-1 TGCGCCAGCAGCCACAGCCTTGAGCCGAATGAGCAGTTCTTC CASSHSLEPNEQFF
many TRBD2 TRBJ2-3 TRBV20-1 TGCAGTGCTAGAGACCCACAACGTAAGACTAGCGGGAGCTCGCAGTATTTT CSARDPQRKTSGSSQYF
many - TRBJ2-5 TRBV7-3 TGTGCCAGCAGCTTAAGCCCAAAAGAGACCCAGTACTTC CASSLSPKETQYF
many - TRBJ1-2 TRBV7-9 TGTGCCAGCAGCTTAGCACTCCCGACAGACGGCTACACCTTC CASSLALPTDGYTF
many - TRBJ2-3 TRBV20-1 TGCAGTGCCGACTTTTTACCGGGGTCCACAGATACGCAGTATTTT CSADFLPGSTDTQYF
many TRBD2 TRBJ2-6 TRBV5-1 TGCGCCAGCAGCTTAGCGGGGTCTGGGGCCAACGTCCTGACTTTC CASSLAGSGANVLTF
- - TRBJ2-1 TRBV7-3 TGTGCCAGCAGCGCCCCGGTCGGGCCGCGGACAAGCTCCTACAATGAGCAGTTCTTC CASSAPVGPRTSSYNEQFF